This T cell receptor beta chain was identified in a study of T cell responses to AZD1222 COVID-19 vaccine. Profiling relied on immunoSEQ multiplex PCR, and the TCRdb table lists in-frame clones only, not all of them. The table includes over 75,000 clones, approximately 85% detected once. The CDR3 has 14 residues. Germline-derived CDR1 and CDR2 are LGHDT and YNNKEL (reference sequence). Trimming took 1 base from V and 7 from J, leaving 14 bases between them. The chain uses TRBV3-1 (or the pseudogene TRBV3-2) and TRBJ2-7, with D perhaps TRBD1 or TRBD2 (5 bases each). The source of this sequence is an adult who received the AZD1222 COVID-19 vaccine. The sample was peripheral blood, taken 28 days after the second AZD1222 dose. CDR3 loop: CASSQVAGTGEQYF. CDR3 in DNA: TGTGCCAGCAGCCAAGTAGCAGGGACGGGAGAGCAGTACTTC.